This entry is about one T cell receptor beta chain. This entry belongs to a study of blood T cell repertoires in COVID-19. For the study at large: Sites in the United States, Italy and Spain provided acute and convalescent COVID-19 samples. Sample material is recorded as cDNA or gDNA derived from T cells, B-cell-depleted T cells, or PBMCs.

Germline V gene sequence: CDR1 KGHDR, CDR2 SFDVKD. Between the trimmed V and J ends, which lost 4 bases and 9 bases, there was a span of 21 bases. CDR3 length equals 16 residues. Authors' data handling: Scientists estimated how many nucleated cells there were by amplifying reference gene primers. TCRdb's table, derived via immunoSEQ multiplex PCR, lists solely in-frame clones and lacks some. The V and J calls and clone size come from that table; D and trimming were worked out from the DNA. The sample shows 140,000 or so clones, approximately 85% of them seen only once. The V and J genes are TRBV24-1 and TRBJ1-5; D perhaps matches TRBD1 (5 bases). Sequencing used peripheral blood. The receptor's source is a man over 45 with acute or convalescent COVID-19. CDR3 DNA: TGTGCCACCAGTGAACTATGGACACCGGGGGGGTGGCCCCAGCATTTT. Translation gives CATSELWTPGGWPQHF.